This TCR beta chain was recovered during a study of blood T cell repertoires in COVID-19. About the research overall: The United States, Italy and Spain provided the acute and convalescent COVID-19 samples.

Participant age was about 18 to 89 years, and participants resided in about two dozen US areas. Sequencing used immunoSEQ multiplex PCR; TCRdb keeps in-frame clones, though not all of them. There are a few hundred thousand clones in the sample; 85% occur only once, and under 20% lies in the top ten. The clonotype originates from a middle-aged man who had recovered from COVID-19. Material: PBMCs or T cells enriched from blood (not recorded which).

CDR3 bases: TGTGCCAGCAGCTCCCGGACAGGGGGCGACGAGCAGTACTTC. This codes for CASSSRTGGDEQYF. The rearrangement joins TRBV7-2 to TRBJ2-7, with TRBD1 matching over 11 bases. The CDR3 spans 14 residues. CDR1 is SGHTA and CDR2 is FQGNSA in the germline V gene. Losses at the gene ends were 4 bases for V and 5 bases for J; bases not matched to a gene: 4. Complete variable domain (other parts from reference TRBV7-2 and TRBJ2-7): GAGVSQSPSNKVTEKGKDVELRCDPISGHTALYWYRQSLGQGLEFLIYFQGNSAPDKSGLPSDRFSAERTGGSVSTLTIQRTQQEDSAVYLCASSSRTGGDEQYFGPGTRLTVT.